This is a list of T cell receptor beta chains from one sample in a study of identical twins. MiXCR, applied by TCRdb to the 5' RACE reads, yields one record per CDR3 protein. The sample records about 890,000 distinct CDR3 sequences, roughly 12% being singletons. These same data were also listed under a study on yellow fever vaccine responses in identical twins.

The sequencing sample was made of PBMCs. The receptors come from a woman aged 18-35 years in good health. Each CDR3 is given with its conserved first and last residue. The order of the fields is V gene, D gene, clone size, J gene, CDR3 protein, CDR3 DNA. D genes are given only for firm matches. Clone size is shown for a subset of rows, as once, few, many or a class of expanded clone.

>TRBV7-6|-|-|TRBJ2-5
CASSSYTGDSETQYF
TGTGCCAGCAGCTCCTACACAGGGGACTCAGAGACCCAGTACTTC
>TRBV5-1|TRBD2|few|TRBJ2-3
CASSLVSSGLPDTQYF
TGCGCCAGCAGCTTGGTCTCTAGCGGCCTCCCAGATACGCAGTATTTT
>TRBV24-1|-|few|TRBJ2-1
CATSDLRMGNVDNEQFF
TGTGCCACCAGTGATTTGCGGATGGGGAACGTTGACAATGAGCAGTTCTTC
>TRBV28|TRBD1|-|TRBJ1-2
CASSNKQGYYGYTF
TGTGCCAGCAGTAATAAACAGGGGTACTATGGCTACACCTTC
>TRBV28|TRBD2|-|TRBJ2-3
CASSLGPSGSTDTQYF
TGTGCCAGCAGTTTAGGGCCTAGCGGGAGCACAGATACGCAGTATTTT
>TRBV20-1|TRBD2|few|TRBJ2-2
CSARVAGGDTGELFF
TGCAGTGCTAGAGTGGCGGGAGGGGACACCGGGGAGCTGTTTTTT
>TRBV3-1|-|many|TRBJ1-1
CASSTGSEAFF
TGTGCCAGTTCTACAGGGTCTGAAGCTTTCTTT
>TRBV12-3/TRBV12-4|TRBD1|-|TRBJ2-1
CASSIRDRQFF
TGTGCCAGCAGTATCCGGGACAGACAGTTCTTC
>TRBV7-8|-|-|TRBJ1-1
CASSLTNGDLNTEAFF
TGTGCCAGCAGCCTTACGAACGGGGACCTGAACACTGAAGCTTTCTTT
>TRBV10-3|TRBD1|many|TRBJ2-7
CAIRAGTDLSEQYF
TGTGCCATCAGAGCCGGGACAGACCTTTCTGAGCAGTACTTC
>TRBV5-1|TRBD2|many|TRBJ2-3
CASHHHLAGAGDTQYF
TGCGCCAGCCATCACCACTTGGCGGGAGCGGGAGATACGCAGTATTTT
>TRBV10-3|TRBD1|many|TRBJ1-2
CAINRGTGGLYGYTF
TGTGCCATCAACCGGGGGACAGGGGGCCTGTATGGCTACACCTTC
>TRBV5-5|TRBD2|once|TRBJ2-5
CASSAGGSAETQYF
TGTGCCAGCAGCGCGGGAGGTTCGGCAGAGACCCAGTACTTC
>TRBV7-2|-|few|TRBJ2-2
CASSLMTTATGELFF
TGTGCCAGCAGCTTAATGACGACCGCCACCGGGGAGCTGTTTTTT
>TRBV10-3|-|few|TRBJ2-3
CAISGFREQDTQYF
TGTGCCATCAGTGGCTTTCGGGAACAAGATACGCAGTATTTT
>TRBV2|-|few|TRBJ2-2
CASRHGQARGTGELFF
TGTGCCAGCCGCCACGGACAGGCGCGGGGCACCGGGGAGCTGTTTTTT
>TRBV18|-|-|TRBJ2-3
CASSPPLASTDTQYF
TGTGCCAGCTCACCACCGCTAGCTAGCACAGATACGCAGTATTTT
>TRBV7-8|-|-|TRBJ2-1
CASSLVAGHNEQFF
TGTGCCAGCAGCTTAGTGGCAGGTCACAATGAGCAGTTCTTC
>TRBV29-1|TRBD1|few|TRBJ2-7
CSVTGAAGYEQYF
TGCAGCGTAACAGGGGCAGCCGGCTACGAGCAGTACTTC
>TRBV2|-|many|TRBJ1-2
CASSAQGYGYTF
TGTGCCAGCAGTGCGCAGGGCTATGGCTACACCTTC
>TRBV5-1|-|many|TRBJ2-5
CASSPEAIQETQYF
TGCGCCAGCAGCCCGGAGGCAATCCAAGAGACCCAGTACTTC
>TRBV10-2|-|-|TRBJ2-1
CASSASDNRNEQFF
TGCGCCAGCAGTGCTAGCGACAATCGCAATGAGCAGTTCTTC
>TRBV20-1|-|few|TRBJ2-1
CSATPGTITHEQFF
TGCAGTGCCACGCCGGGGACCATTACACATGAGCAGTTCTTC
>TRBV4-1|-|-|TRBJ2-6
CASSQDLINSGANVLTF
TGCGCCAGCAGCCAAGATTTGATCAACTCTGGGGCCAACGTCCTGACTTTC
>TRBV5-4|TRBD2|-|TRBJ2-3
CASSPRGGEMDTQYF
TGTGCCAGCAGCCCCCGGGGGGGGGAGATGGATACGCAGTATTTT
>TRBV10-2|TRBD1|-|TRBJ2-1
CASGTGWDEQFF
TGCGCCAGCGGGACAGGGTGGGATGAGCAGTTCTTC
>TRBV4-1|TRBD2|-|TRBJ2-1
CASSPAGLAGGNEQFF
TGCGCCAGCAGCCCAGCGGGACTAGCGGGAGGTAATGAGCAGTTCTTC
>TRBV3-1|-|many|TRBJ1-1
CASSQGTGTEAFF
TGTGCCAGCAGCCAAGGCACCGGCACTGAAGCTTTCTTT
>TRBV28|TRBD1|-|TRBJ1-4
CASSHRRQGLSGATNEKLFF
TGTGCCAGCAGTCATAGGCGACAGGGTTTATCGGGTGCAACTAATGAAAAACTGTTTTTT
>TRBV29-1|-|few|TRBJ1-1
CSVEWVVNTEAFF
TGCAGCGTTGAGTGGGTGGTGAACACTGAAGCTTTCTTT
>TRBV4-1|TRBD2|-|TRBJ2-3
CASSQQRTSGSAGTDTQYF
TGCGCCAGCAGCCAACAAAGGACTAGCGGGAGCGCTGGGACAGATACGCAGTATTTT
>TRBV4-1|TRBD1|few|TRBJ1-2
CASRGTGGTGYTF
TGCGCCAGCAGAGGGACAGGAGGGACTGGCTACACCTTC
>TRBV4-1|TRBD1|-|TRBJ2-1
CASSHRPRDRGPNEQFF
TGCGCCAGCAGCCACCGCCCCCGGGACAGGGGGCCCAATGAGCAGTTCTTC
>TRBV15|TRBD2|few|TRBJ2-1
CATSFWASGRGNEQFF
TGTGCCACCAGCTTTTGGGCTAGCGGCCGGGGCAATGAGCAGTTCTTC
>TRBV10-3|TRBD2|few|TRBJ2-1
CAIGRAGGRDNEQFF
TGTGCCATCGGGAGAGCGGGAGGTAGGGACAATGAGCAGTTCTTC
>TRBV6-6|TRBD2|few|TRBJ2-5
CASSLFVIGGLAGKETQYF
TGTGCCAGCAGTTTATTCGTTATAGGGGGACTAGCGGGAAAAGAGACCCAGTACTTC
>TRBV4-1|TRBD2|few|TRBJ2-1
CASSQAEREPYNEQFF
TGCGCCAGCAGCCAAGCTGAGCGGGAGCCTTACAATGAGCAGTTCTTC
>TRBV5-6|-|many|TRBJ2-3
CASSLGGGSDTQYF
TGTGCCAGCAGCTTAGGGGGGGGGTCAGATACGCAGTATTTT
>TRBV12-3/TRBV12-4|-|-|TRBJ2-5
CASSLRRRAETQYF
TGTGCCAGCAGTTTGCGGCGCAGGGCAGAGACCCAGTACTTC
>TRBV11-1|-|many|TRBJ1-4
CASSSYSPLRNAANEKLFF
TGTGCCAGCAGCTCGTACTCCCCCCTGCGGAACGCGGCTAATGAAAAACTGTTTTTT
>TRBV29-1|TRBD2|few|TRBJ2-1
CSVASGGANEQFF
TGCAGCGTTGCCAGCGGGGGGGCGAATGAGCAGTTCTTC
>TRBV3-1|TRBD1|-|TRBJ2-1
CASSQGDRGLDEQFF
TGTGCCAGCAGCCAAGGAGACAGGGGGTTGGATGAGCAGTTCTTC
>TRBV11-1|TRBD2|-|TRBJ2-5
CASSFAPGLPETQYF
TGTGCCAGCAGCTTTGCCCCGGGACTACCGGAGACCCAGTACTTC
>TRBV18|-|-|TRBJ2-7
CASSADDYEQYF
TGTGCCAGCTCAGCGGACGACTACGAGCAGTACTTC
>TRBV7-9|-|few|TRBJ1-1
CASSPRAGRRNTEAFF
TGTGCCAGCAGCCCACGAGCGGGACGGAGGAACACTGAAGCTTTCTTT
>TRBV7-3|TRBD1|few|TRBJ2-1
CASSLTPPGQGRDEQFF
TGTGCCAGCAGCTTAACCCCTCCGGGACAGGGGAGGGATGAGCAGTTCTTC
>TRBV25-1|TRBD2|few|TRBJ2-1
CASSVLADGNEQFF
TGTGCCAGCAGTGTGCTAGCGGACGGGAATGAGCAGTTCTTC
>TRBV20-1|TRBD1|many|TRBJ1-5
CSAREDRGIGQPQHF
TGCAGTGCTAGAGAGGACAGGGGGATTGGTCAGCCCCAGCATTTT
>TRBV12-3/TRBV12-4|-|many|TRBJ2-4
CASSLSSKNIQYF
TGTGCCAGCAGTTTAAGCAGCAAAAACATTCAGTACTTC
>TRBV4-1|-|-|TRBJ1-1
CASSQVPIGTEAFF
TGCGCCAGCAGCCAAGTTCCAATTGGTACTGAAGCTTTCTTT
>TRBV12-3/TRBV12-4|TRBD2|few|TRBJ2-1
CATFVGGIGGSYNEQFF
TGTGCCACCTTCGTGGGAGGGATAGGAGGCTCCTACAATGAGCAGTTCTTC
>TRBV5-8|-|-|TRBJ2-1
CASSLGTVLSYNEQFF
TGTGCCAGCAGCTTGGGGACAGTCCTCTCCTACAATGAGCAGTTCTTC